The rows below give T cell receptor beta chains drawn from one sample of a study of T cell repertoires in cytomegalovirus infection. TCRdb recomputed calls from the reads with MiXCR, one row per CDR3 protein. The data show approximately 260,000 distinct CDR3 sequences, 17% seen once. The sequenced sample consisted of CD8+ T cells from PBMCs. These receptors originate from a human donor in good health (CMV status not recorded). Some clones in this sample may be carry-over from other donors' samples. CDR3s leave out the opening cysteine and the closing phenylalanine or tryptophan.

J gene,V gene,CDR3 length,CDR3 protein
TRBJ2-1,TRBV12-3/TRBV12-4,13,ASSLGDAGMNEQF
TRBJ2-1,TRBV7-9,13,ASRGQGIAYNEQF
TRBJ1-2,TRBV2,13,ASSDRGDAGYGYT
TRBJ2-7,TRBV18,18,ASSPLWGWLIVEGSYEQY
TRBJ1-1,TRBV6-6,11,ASSGQGASEAF
TRBJ1-2,TRBV2,16,ASKNTVVSAESQYGYT
TRBJ1-5,TRBV7-9,13,ASSLNGPRNQPQH
TRBJ2-5,TRBV4-2,10,ASSQDPRTQY
TRBJ2-1,TRBV6-6,16,ASTTKRGGESSYNEQF
TRBJ1-1,TRBV7-9,14,ASSLPSFWVNTEAF
TRBJ1-1,TRBV13,13,ASGAPGPLNTEAF
TRBJ2-7,TRBV12-3/TRBV12-4,11,ASRPPSAREQY
TRBJ2-7,TRBV9,14,ASSHGKVLLNYEQY
TRBJ2-1,TRBV6-2/TRBV6-3,12,ASGDSSPYNEQF
TRBJ1-1,TRBV12-3/TRBV12-4,12,ASSPSPSNTEAF
TRBJ1-2,TRBV20-1,13,SARPESGGLYGYT
TRBJ2-5,TRBV6-1,13,ASRVLAEYQETQY
TRBJ1-5,TRBV12-3/TRBV12-4,16,ASSFQVSDRVVNQPQH
TRBJ2-2,TRBV13,10,ASREGSGELF
TRBJ2-1,TRBV29-1,12,SVEQGGTYNEQF
TRBJ2-1,TRBV28,17,ASSGRQGVNSVSYNEQF
TRBJ2-7,TRBV7-9,12,ASSHRLGKGEQY
TRBJ1-1,TRBV10-3,12,AISESVGDTEAF
TRBJ1-5,TRBV28,13,ASSLQGVSYQPQH
TRBJ1-6,TRBV14,14,ATDYRRISYNSPLH
TRBJ1-1,TRBV20-1,11,SARGAGRAEAF
TRBJ2-7,TRBV29-1,12,SVEEINFPGEQY
TRBJ2-3,TRBV7-2,13,VSSWTSGGGDTLY
TRBJ1-2,TRBV29-1,13,SVEDRKGLYVGYT
TRBJ2-1,TRBV7-6,14,ASSQAGSSEYNEQF
TRBJ1-1,TRBV12-5,11,ASAFRGGEGGF
TRBJ2-7,TRBV10-3,12,AISESQGGYEQY
TRBJ1-1,TRBV29-1,12,SVEGGQLNTEAF
TRBJ2-1,TRBV27,12,ASSPQGDYNEQF
TRBJ2-1,TRBV9,9,ASSDHYEQF
TRBJ1-2,TRBV28,12,ASSGQGKIYGYT
TRBJ1-1,TRBV7-9,10,ASSFGNTEAF
TRBJ2-7,TRBV5-4,14,ASSYGTSGAFYEQY
TRBJ1-3,TRBV7-9,13,DSSLIALSGNTIY
TRBJ2-1,TRBV7-2,14,ASSPTSGVLYNEQF
TRBJ2-1,TRBV28,13,ASPYRGGMYNEQF
TRBJ1-2,TRBV10-3,13,AAQSGGLGNYGYT